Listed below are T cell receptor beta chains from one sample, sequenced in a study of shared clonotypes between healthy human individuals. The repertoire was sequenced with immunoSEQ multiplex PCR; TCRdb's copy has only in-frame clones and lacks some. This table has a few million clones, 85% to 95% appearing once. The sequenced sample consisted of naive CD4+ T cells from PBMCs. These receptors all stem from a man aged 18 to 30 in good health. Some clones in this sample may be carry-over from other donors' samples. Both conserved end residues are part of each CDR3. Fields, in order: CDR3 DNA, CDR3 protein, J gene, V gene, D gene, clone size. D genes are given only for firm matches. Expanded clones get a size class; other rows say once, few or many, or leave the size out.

CDR3nt: TGTGCCAGCAGCTTCCAGCCTTTTGCGACAGCCGACCTGAACACTGAAGCTTTCTTT
CDR3aa: CASSFQPFATADLNTEAFF
j_gene: TRBJ1-1
v_gene: TRBV7-9
d_gene: NA
abundance: NA

CDR3nt: TGTGCCAGCAGCCAAGCCGCGGGAGGGGACACCGGGGAGCTGTTTTTT
CDR3aa: CASSQAAGGDTGELFF
j_gene: TRBJ2-2
v_gene: TRBV4-2
d_gene: TRBD2
abundance: once

CDR3nt: TGTGCCAGCAGCGTGTTTTGGAAGGGGGAGCAGTTCTTC
CDR3aa: CASSVFWKGEQFF
j_gene: TRBJ2-1
v_gene: TRBV9
d_gene: NA
abundance: NA

CDR3nt: TGTGCCAGCAGCTTAGCAACCCGGTCTGGGGCCAACGTCCTGACTTTC
CDR3aa: CASSLATRSGANVLTF
j_gene: TRBJ2-6
v_gene: TRBV7-8
d_gene: NA
abundance: NA

CDR3nt: TGTGCCTGGAGTGTCCGCGGGCCCTACAATGAGCAGTTCTTC
CDR3aa: CAWSVRGPYNEQFF
j_gene: TRBJ2-1
v_gene: TRBV30
d_gene: NA
abundance: NA

CDR3nt: TGCGCCAGCAGCTGGGCCCGGACTGCGGTTAGCACAGATACGCAGTATTTT
CDR3aa: CASSWARTAVSTDTQYF
j_gene: TRBJ2-3
v_gene: TRBV5-1
d_gene: NA
abundance: NA

CDR3nt: TGTGCCAGCTGGGGACAGGGGAAAAACATTCAGTACTTC
CDR3aa: CASWGQGKNIQYF
j_gene: TRBJ2-4
v_gene: TRBV6-5
d_gene: TRBD1
abundance: once

CDR3nt: TGTGCCAGCAGTCCCGGGACAGGTTTCTCACCCCTCCACTTT
CDR3aa: CASSPGTGFSPLHF
j_gene: TRBJ1-6
v_gene: TRBV6-5
d_gene: TRBD1
abundance: NA

CDR3nt: TGTGCCAGCAGCTCCCGCTTCGGTAGGGGGTCAAACACTGAAGCTTTCTTT
CDR3aa: CASSSRFGRGSNTEAFF
j_gene: TRBJ1-1
v_gene: TRBV5-4
d_gene: NA
abundance: NA

CDR3nt: TGTGCCAGCAGCTTGGACCTGAACACTGAAGCTTTCTTT
CDR3aa: CASSLDLNTEAFF
j_gene: TRBJ1-1
v_gene: TRBV5-8
d_gene: NA
abundance: NA

CDR3nt: TGTGCCAGCAGCTTACGGGACCACGACGAAGAGACCCAGTACTTC
CDR3aa: CASSLRDHDEETQYF
j_gene: TRBJ2-5
v_gene: TRBV11-3
d_gene: NA
abundance: NA

CDR3nt: TGTGCCAGCAGTGATGTCCAGGGCAATCAGCCCCAGCATTTT
CDR3aa: CASSDVQGNQPQHF
j_gene: TRBJ1-5
v_gene: TRBV2
d_gene: NA
abundance: NA

CDR3nt: TGTGCCAGCACGGGACAGGGTTTGACCGGGGAGCTGTTTTTT
CDR3aa: CASTGQGLTGELFF
j_gene: TRBJ2-2
v_gene: TRBV5-4
d_gene: TRBD1
abundance: NA

CDR3nt: TGTGCCAGCGTTCGACGTTTTTCTAGCACAGATACGCAGTATTTT
CDR3aa: CASVRRFSSTDTQYF
j_gene: TRBJ2-3
v_gene: TRBV6-5
d_gene: NA
abundance: NA

CDR3nt: TGTGCCAGCAGCCAAGGTGGGACAGGGAAGCAGTTCTTC
CDR3aa: CASSQGGTGKQFF
j_gene: TRBJ2-1
v_gene: TRBV14
d_gene: TRBD1
abundance: NA

CDR3nt: TGTGCCAGCAGTAGGACTCAGGAGGCAGTTGCGACCCAGTACTTC
CDR3aa: CASSRTQEAVATQYF
j_gene: TRBJ2-5
v_gene: TRBV6-5
d_gene: NA
abundance: NA

CDR3nt: TGCGCCAGCAGCTTTACTAGCGGGGCCAACACCGGGGAGCTGTTTTTT
CDR3aa: CASSFTSGANTGELFF
j_gene: TRBJ2-2
v_gene: TRBV5-1
d_gene: TRBD2
abundance: NA

CDR3nt: TGTGCCAGCATCTTCCGGGGCACAGATACGCAGTATTTT
CDR3aa: CASIFRGTDTQYF
j_gene: TRBJ2-3
v_gene: TRBV7-9
d_gene: NA
abundance: NA

CDR3nt: TGTGCCAGCATTAGCCGGGAGTCTCGGTCATTT
CDR3aa: CASISRESRSF
j_gene: TRBJ1-3
v_gene: TRBV7-9
d_gene: NA
abundance: NA

CDR3nt: TGTGCCAGCAGTTTAAAAGGAGTAGCGGACTCCTACAATGAGCAGTTCTTC
CDR3aa: CASSLKGVADSYNEQFF
j_gene: TRBJ2-1
v_gene: TRBV27
d_gene: NA
abundance: once

CDR3nt: TGCAGCGCAGCAGGGGGGACTAACTACGAGCAGTACTTC
CDR3aa: CSAAGGTNYEQYF
j_gene: TRBJ2-7
v_gene: TRBV29-1
d_gene: NA
abundance: once

CDR3nt: TGTGCTAGTGGTCTGGGACTAGCGGAAGGAGATGAGCAGTTCTTC
CDR3aa: CASGLGLAEGDEQFF
j_gene: TRBJ2-1
v_gene: TRBV12-5
d_gene: TRBD2
abundance: NA

CDR3nt: TGCGCCAGCAGCTTGGTAGCTAGCGGGACTCCTGCCTACGAGCAGTACTTC
CDR3aa: CASSLVASGTPAYEQYF
j_gene: TRBJ2-7
v_gene: TRBV5-1
d_gene: TRBD2
abundance: NA

CDR3nt: TGTGCCAGCAGCCCCCACCGACCCGGGGGGCGCTCTAATTCACCCCTCCACTTT
CDR3aa: CASSPHRPGGRSNSPLHF
j_gene: TRBJ1-6
v_gene: TRBV11-2
d_gene: NA
abundance: NA

CDR3nt: TGCGCCAGCAGCCAAGTCCAGGGGGCGACTGGAAACACCATATATTTT
CDR3aa: CASSQVQGATGNTIYF
j_gene: TRBJ1-3
v_gene: TRBV4-1
d_gene: TRBD1
abundance: few

CDR3nt: TGTGCCAGCTCACCGCCAAGTAATCAGCCCCAGCATTTT
CDR3aa: CASSPPSNQPQHF
j_gene: TRBJ1-5
v_gene: TRBV18
d_gene: NA
abundance: NA

CDR3nt: TGTGCCAGCAGCCTTTTCGGGACTAGCTCCTACGAGCAGTACTTC
CDR3aa: CASSLFGTSSYEQYF
j_gene: TRBJ2-7
v_gene: TRBV7-2
d_gene: TRBD2
abundance: NA

CDR3nt: TGTGCCAGCAGTTACTCGAGACTAGCCGGACATACGCAGTATTTT
CDR3aa: CASSYSRLAGHTQYF
j_gene: TRBJ2-3
v_gene: TRBV6-5
d_gene: TRBD2
abundance: NA

CDR3nt: TGTGCCAGCAGACGGGGGGGTAATGAAAAACTGTTTTTT
CDR3aa: CASRRGGNEKLFF
j_gene: TRBJ1-4
v_gene: TRBV28
d_gene: NA
abundance: NA

CDR3nt: TGTGCCAGCAGCTTGAGGACAGCAACCTACGAGCAGTACTTC
CDR3aa: CASSLRTATYEQYF
j_gene: TRBJ2-7
v_gene: TRBV7-2
d_gene: NA
abundance: NA

CDR3nt: TGTGCCAGCAGTGGTATAGCGGGAGTGCCCGGGGAGCTGTTTTTT
CDR3aa: CASSGIAGVPGELFF
j_gene: TRBJ2-2
v_gene: TRBV27
d_gene: TRBD2
abundance: NA

CDR3nt: TGTGCCAGCAGTGCTCCCGGGACAGTCAACTATGGCTACACCTTC
CDR3aa: CASSAPGTVNYGYTF
j_gene: TRBJ1-2
v_gene: TRBV6-1
d_gene: TRBD1
abundance: NA

CDR3nt: TGTGCCAGCAGCGTAATGTCGGGAGCTGGCGAGACCCAGTACTTC
CDR3aa: CASSVMSGAGETQYF
j_gene: TRBJ2-5
v_gene: TRBV9
d_gene: NA
abundance: NA

CDR3nt: TGTGCCAGCTCAGCCGGACAGCTACCTGTCTACGAGCAGTACTTC
CDR3aa: CASSAGQLPVYEQYF
j_gene: TRBJ2-7
v_gene: TRBV18
d_gene: NA
abundance: NA

CDR3nt: TGCGCCAGCAGCTTCGCGTTATCGCAAGAGACCCAGTACTTC
CDR3aa: CASSFALSQETQYF
j_gene: TRBJ2-5
v_gene: TRBV5-1
d_gene: NA
abundance: NA

CDR3nt: TGTGCCAGCAGTTCTGACGACAGGACGTACACTGAAGCTTTCTTT
CDR3aa: CASSSDDRTYTEAFF
j_gene: TRBJ1-1
v_gene: TRBV6-6
d_gene: NA
abundance: NA

CDR3nt: TGTGCCAGCAGTGAAGTTTTAGTACCCGCCGGGGAGCTGTTTTTT
CDR3aa: CASSEVLVPAGELFF
j_gene: TRBJ2-2
v_gene: TRBV2
d_gene: NA
abundance: NA